Shown below are 4 T cell receptor beta chains from a single sample sequenced in a study of cytomegalovirus exposure and HLA in healthy donors. Amplification used 60 Vbeta primers and 13 Jbeta primers. Sequencing used immunoSEQ multiplex PCR; TCRdb keeps in-frame clones, though not all of them. Found here are approximately 170,000 clones, 65% to 80% of them singletons; the top ten hold 2% to 3%. The sample comprised PBMCs. Source of these receptors: a woman aged 40 to 50 in good health and CMV-seropositive.

This chain connects TRBV19 to TRBJ2-4, with 7 bases fitting TRBD2. CDR3 size: 14 residues. Germline CDR1 LNHDA, CDR2 SQIVND (reference sequence). The V gene end was trimmed by 7 bases and the J gene end by 8 bases; junction bases not matched to a gene: 11. CDR3 bases: TGTGCCAGTACCCCCCTGGGGGGAGGGGACATTCAGTACTTC. Translation gives CASTPLGGGDIQYF.

The chain recombines TRBV19 with TRBJ2-2; 7 bases are a match to TRBD1. The trim removed 4 bases at V and 2 bases at J, leaving 10 bases unmatched. Looked up from germline, CDR1 is LNHDA and CDR2 is SQIVND (reference sequence). The CDR3 contains 17 residues. The CDR3 DNA follows: TGTGCCAGTAGTACCGGGACAGTAGTGTCAAACACCGGGGAGCTGTTTTTT. Its translation is CASSTGTVVSNTGELFF.

This chain links TRBV2 with TRBJ1-1; D is undetermined. The V and J ends lost 6 bases and 4 bases respectively, with 12 bases between them. CDR1 is SNHLY, CDR2 FYNNEI, per germline. This CDR3 is built from 13 residues. The CDR3 here is CASRGSWVTEAFF. The CDR3 DNA follows: TGTGCCAGCAGGGGCAGTTGGGTCACTGAAGCTTTCTTT.

CDR3: CASSPQGLTEAFF. CDR3 DNA: TGTGCCAGCTCACCTCAGGGATTAACTGAAGCTTTCTTT. The chain recombines TRBV18 with TRBJ1-1, with D possibly TRBD1 on 5 matching bases. The germline V and J ends were trimmed by 3 bases and 5 bases, with 10 bases remaining between them. Germline V gene sequence: CDR1 KGHSH, CDR2 LQKENI. The CDR3 spans 13 residues.